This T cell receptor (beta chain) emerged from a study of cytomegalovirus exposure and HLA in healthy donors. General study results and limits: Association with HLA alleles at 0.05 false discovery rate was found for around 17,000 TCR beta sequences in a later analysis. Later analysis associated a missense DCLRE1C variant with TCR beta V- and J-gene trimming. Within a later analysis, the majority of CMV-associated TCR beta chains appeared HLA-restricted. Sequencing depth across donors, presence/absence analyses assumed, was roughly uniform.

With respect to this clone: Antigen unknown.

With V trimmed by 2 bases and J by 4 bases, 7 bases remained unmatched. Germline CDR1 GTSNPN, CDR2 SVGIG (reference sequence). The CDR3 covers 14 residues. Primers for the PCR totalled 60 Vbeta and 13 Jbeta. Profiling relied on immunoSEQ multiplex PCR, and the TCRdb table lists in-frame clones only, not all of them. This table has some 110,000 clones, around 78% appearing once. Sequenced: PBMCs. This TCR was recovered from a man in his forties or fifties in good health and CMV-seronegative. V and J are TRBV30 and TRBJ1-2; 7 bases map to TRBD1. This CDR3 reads CAWSRSGGPYGYTF. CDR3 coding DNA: TGTGCCTGGAGTCGATCAGGGGGACCCTATGGCTACACCTTC.